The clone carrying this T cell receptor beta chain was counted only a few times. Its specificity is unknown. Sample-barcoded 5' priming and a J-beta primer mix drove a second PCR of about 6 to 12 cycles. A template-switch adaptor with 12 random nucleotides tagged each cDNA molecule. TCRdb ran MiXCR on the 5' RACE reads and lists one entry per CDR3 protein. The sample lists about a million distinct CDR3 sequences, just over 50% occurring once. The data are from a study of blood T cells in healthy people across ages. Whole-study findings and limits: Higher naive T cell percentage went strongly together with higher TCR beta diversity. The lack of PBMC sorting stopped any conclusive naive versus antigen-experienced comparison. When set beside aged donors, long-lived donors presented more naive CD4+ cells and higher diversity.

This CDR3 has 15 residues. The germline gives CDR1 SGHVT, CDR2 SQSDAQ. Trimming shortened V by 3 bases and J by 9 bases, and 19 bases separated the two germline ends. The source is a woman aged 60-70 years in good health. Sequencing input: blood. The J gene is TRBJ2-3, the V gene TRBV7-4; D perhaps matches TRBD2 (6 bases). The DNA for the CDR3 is TGTGCCAGCAGCTTCGGAGGGTCGGCGATACAAACGCAGTATTTT. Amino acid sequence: CASSFGGSAIQTQYF.